The 24 T cell receptor beta chains below come from one sample, sequenced in a study of blood T cell repertoires in COVID-19. Measured with immunoSEQ multiplex PCR; TCRdb has only the in-frame clones, and not every one. The data show 210,000 or so clones, with about 90% seen just once and roughly 1.2% held by the top ten. The sample was peripheral blood. The receptors here all came from a man between 25 and 39 years old with acute or convalescent COVID-19.

This sequence joins TRBV6-5 and TRBJ1-3, with D possibly TRBD1 on 6 matching bases. The CDR3 is 11 residues long. Germline loops: CDR1 MNHEY, CDR2 SVGAGI. The V end was cut by 7 bases, the J end by 8 bases, with 9 bases between. The CDR3 here is CASKQGYTIYF. CDR3 coding DNA: TGTGCCAGCAAACAGGGTTACACCATATATTTT.

This sequence joins TRBV7-2 and TRBJ2-7; TRBD2 matches 8 bases. The V gene's germline CDR1 is SGHTA and CDR2 FQGNSA. The CDR3 has 15 residues. The V gene end was trimmed by 2 bases and the J gene end by 3 bases; junction bases not matched to a gene: 6. The CDR3 sequence is CASSLRLANYYEQYF. For the CDR3, the DNA is TGTGCCAGCAGCTTACGACTAGCGAACTACTACGAGCAGTACTTC.

Turning to this clone: This sample also contains other DNA sequences that code for the same CDR3. Written as DNA, the CDR3 is TGTGCCAGCAGCTTGGCAGGGAACACTGAAGCTTTCTTT. The encoded protein is CASSLAGNTEAFF. The rearrangement links TRBV5-4 to TRBJ1-1, with D hard to call. Trimming shortened V by 0 bases and J by 1 base, and 4 bases separated the two germline ends. The CDR3 spans 13 residues. Germline CDR1 is SGHNT and CDR2 is YYREEE (reference sequence).

The gene calls are TRBV4-1 and TRBJ1-2; D is possibly TRBD1 (5 bases). Germline V CDR1 and CDR2: MGHRA, YSYEKL. V lost 1 base and J 10 bases, leaving 22 bases between the germline ends. This CDR3 spans 16 amino acids. The CDR3: CASSQGRQRLCCDYTF. The CDR3 region has the DNA TGCGCCAGCAGCCAAGGTAGACAGCGACTTTGTTGTGACTACACCTTC.

V usage is TRBV14 and J usage is TRBJ1-5, with TRBD1 identical over 10 bases. The length of the CDR3 is 19 residues. Trimming took 5 bases from V and 6 from J; bases not matched to a gene: 19. CDR1 SGHDN and CDR2 FVKESK come from the germline V gene. The CDR3 spells CASSSSQTGGFNPRQPQHF. The CDR3 DNA reads TGTGCCAGCAGCTCCTCCCAGACAGGGGGCTTTAATCCCCGTCAGCCCCAGCATTTT.

The chain has TRBV28 and TRBJ2-7; TRBD2 matches at 13 bases. Germline lookup yields CDR1 MDHEN and CDR2 SYDVKM. J gave up 5 bases and V 4 bases, and 5 bases lay outside the gene matches. The CDR3 consists of 15 residues. The CDR3 protein is CASSSLAGGIHEQYF. The DNA for the CDR3 is TGTGCCAGCAGTTCACTAGCGGGAGGGATTCACGAGCAGTACTTC. Supplemented by reference TRBV28 and TRBJ2-7, the full variable domain reads DVKVTQSSRYLVKRTGEKVFLECVQDMDHENMFWYRQDPGLGLRLIYFSYDVKMKEKGDIPEGYSVSREKKERFSLILESASTNQTSMYLCASSSLAGGIHEQYFGPGTRLTVT.

The chain joins TRBV6-5 to TRBJ2-2; D unclear. Germline V gives CDR1 MNHEY, CDR2 SVGAGI. The CDR3 is made up of 13 amino acids. Trimming left V 6 bases short and J 5 bases short, with 10 bases between. Here the CDR3 DNA reads TGTGCCAGCAGAAGGTCACAGACCGGGGAGCTGTTTTTT. Amino acids: CASRRSQTGELFF.

The J gene is TRBJ2-7, the V gene TRBV3-1 (or the pseudogene TRBV3-2); 8 positions match TRBD1. With 4 bases clipped from V and 1 base from J, the junction kept 3 bases outside the gene matches. This CDR3 contains 14 residues. Looked up from germline, CDR1 is LGHDT and CDR2 is YNNKEL (reference sequence). CDR3 nucleotides: TGTGCCAGCAGCCCCAGGGGGCTATCCTACGAGCAGTACTTC. Translation: CASSPRGLSYEQYF.

The gene calls are TRBV5-1 and TRBJ1-3; weak D call: TRBD1 (6 bases). CDR1 is SGHRS and CDR2 is YFSETQ in the germline V gene. Trimming pared 0 bases from V and 1 base from J, leaving 14 bases between. The CDR3 is made up of 17 amino acids. CDR3 region: CASSLDWGRGSGNTIYF. The CDR3 region has the DNA TGCGCCAGCAGCTTGGATTGGGGGCGAGGGTCTGGAAACACCATATATTTT.

This chain links TRBV27 with TRBJ2-7; D gene unclear. V lost 3 bases, J lost 4 bases, and 13 bases lay in between. The CDR3 is 14 residues long. Germline V CDR1 and CDR2: MNHEY, SMNVEV (reference sequence). The CDR3 DNA sequence: TGTGCCAGCAGTTTGGGCCAAACCAATTACGAGCAGTACTTC. Translated: CASSLGQTNYEQYF.

The chain couples TRBV9 to TRBJ2-1; a weak D match, TRBD2 (6 bases). V was pared by 4 bases and J by 5 bases, with 10 bases between. The germline V gene encodes CDR1 SGDLS and CDR2 YYNGEE. The CDR3 is 13 residues long. CDR3 region: CASSREFDNEQFF. Written as DNA, the CDR3 is TGTGCCAGCAGCCGGGAGTTCGACAATGAGCAGTTCTTC. Drawing the rest from reference TRBV9 and TRBJ2-1, the complete variable domain is DSGVTQTPKHLITATGQRVTLRCSPRSGDLSVYWYQQSLDQGLQFLIQYYNGEERAKGNILERFSAQQFPDLHSELNLSSLELGDSALYFCASSREFDNEQFFGPGTRLTVL.

The chain is built from TRBV7-8 and TRBJ1-4, with 8 bases lining up with TRBD1. Germline V gene lookup returns CDR1 SGHVS and CDR2 FQNEAQ. CDR3 length: 16 amino acids. V was clipped by 4 bases and J by 2 bases; unmatched bases: 6. The CDR3 DNA is TGTGCCAGCAGCTATGGGACAGGTTTGACTAATGAAAAACTGTTTTTT. Its protein product is CASSYGTGLTNEKLFF.

The J gene is TRBJ1-3, the V gene TRBV10-1; tentative D call: TRBD1 (6 bases). V was clipped by 0 bases and J by 4 bases, with 10 bases between them. This CDR3 region has 15 residues. CDR1 WNHNN and CDR2 SYGVQD come from the germline V gene (reference sequence). In nucleotides, the CDR3 is TGCGCCAGCAGTGAGTCCCAGGGGCCAGGAAACACCATATATTTT. It specifies CASSESQGPGNTIYF.

The chain uses TRBV28 and TRBJ1-2; weak D call: TRBD1 (6 bases). V was trimmed by 6 bases and J by 4 bases, leaving 9 bases between them. The length of the CDR3 is 12 residues. Per germline, CDR1 MDHEN and CDR2 SYDVKM. CDR3 in amino acids: CASSRDIYGYTF. In DNA form, the CDR3 reads TGTGCCAGCAGCCGGGACATCTATGGCTACACCTTC.

V usage is TRBV6-6 and J usage is TRBJ2-1, with 12 bases that match TRBD2. CDR1 MNHNY and CDR2 SVGAGI come from the germline V gene (reference sequence). The J segment lost 7 bases and the V segment lost 8 bases, leaving 6 bases of the junction unmatched. CDR3 length: 14 residues. CDR3 in DNA: TGTGCCAGCGGAGGGCTAGCGGGGGGGAATGAGCAGTTCTTC. This gives the protein CASGGLAGGNEQFF.

The V call is TRBV2, the J call TRBJ2-5; 7 positions match TRBD1. The trim removed 11 bases at V and 7 bases at J, leaving 7 bases unmatched. Germline V gene data show CDR1 as SNHLY and CDR2 as FYNNEI. The CDR3 sequence is 11 residues long. In DNA form, the CDR3 reads TGTGCCTGCGACAGGGTTGGGACCCAGTACTTC. Protein sequence: CACDRVGTQYF.

The chain combines TRBV9 with TRBJ2-5; D gene uncertain. The germline V gene encodes CDR1 SGDLS and CDR2 YYNGEE. This CDR3 has 13 amino acids. V was clipped by 0 bases and J by 7 bases, with 10 bases between them. The CDR3 sequence is CASSVVHSGTQYF. The DNA for the CDR3 is TGTGCCAGCAGCGTAGTCCATTCGGGGACCCAGTACTTC.

This chain joins TRBV23-1 and TRBJ1-5, with D unresolved. Being an ORF, TRBV23-1 has a function that is uncertain. The CDR3 is 14 amino acids. Between the trimmed V and J ends, which lost 3 bases and 3 bases, there was a span of 9 bases. For the CDR3, the DNA is TGCGCCAGCAGTCAGCGCCCTTCCAATCAGCCCCAGCATTTT. It is translated as CASSQRPSNQPQHF.

The rearrangement uses TRBV6-5 and TRBJ2-3, with TRBD2 identical over 9 bases. After removal of 2 bases from V and 6 bases from J, the junction contained 6 bases not matched to a gene. The V gene's germline CDR1 is MNHEY and CDR2 SVGAGI. This CDR3 has 15 residues. In DNA form, the CDR3 reads TGTGCCAGCAGTTACCTCGCGGCGGGAGGGGATACGCAGTATTTT. Translation: CASSYLAAGGDTQYF.

This chain links TRBV5-6 with TRBJ1-3; D call uncertain. Germline V gene sequence: CDR1 SGHDT, CDR2 YYEEEE. V dropped 3 bases and J dropped 0 bases, with 10 bases sitting between them. The CDR3 is 15 amino acids. CDR3: CASSWWSGSGNTIYF. The CDR3 bases are TGTGCCAGCAGCTGGTGGAGCGGCTCTGGAAACACCATATATTTT. Looking up the rest from reference TRBV5-6 and TRBJ1-3 gives the full variable domain: DAGVTQSPTHLIKTRGQQVTLRCSPKSGHDTVSWYQQALGQGPQFIFQYYEEEERQRGNFPDRFSGHQFPNYSSELNVNALLLGDSALYLCASSWWSGSGNTIYFGEGSWLTVV.

J is TRBJ1-2 and V is TRBV7-2; 9 bases match TRBD1. V was pared by 5 bases and J by 5 bases, with 6 bases of the junction left unmatched. The CDR3 runs 14 residues. Germline V lookup: CDR1 SGHTA, CDR2 FQGNSA. This chain's CDR3 is CASSPPGQGYGYTF. CDR3 nucleotides: TGTGCCAGCAGCCCGCCGGGACAGGGATATGGCTACACCTTC. The complete variable domain, with remaining parts taken from reference TRBV7-2 and TRBJ1-2, reads GAGVSQSPSNKVTEKGKDVELRCDPISGHTALYWYRQSLGQGLEFLIYFQGNSAPDKSGLPSDRFSAERTGGSVSTLTIQRTQQEDSAVYLCASSPPGQGYGYTFGSGTRLTVV.

This chain uses TRBV4-2 with TRBJ1-2, with 7 bases matching TRBD1. With V trimmed by 2 bases and J by 3 bases, 3 bases remained unmatched. Per germline, CDR1 LGHNA and CDR2 YNFKEQ. The CDR3 totals 14 residues. In DNA form, the CDR3 reads TGTGCCAGCAGCCAAACAGGGGACGACTATGGCTACACCTTC. It encodes CASSQTGDDYGYTF.

V gene TRBV6-2 or TRBV6-3 combines with J gene TRBJ1-1; TRBD1 matches 7 bases. Trimming took 2 bases from V and 11 from J; bases not matched to a gene: 8. Germline V gene data show CDR1 as MNHEY and CDR2 as SVGEGT. The length of the CDR3 is 13 residues. CDR3 DNA: TGTGCCAGCAGTTACATACAAAGGGGGCCCGCTTTCTTT. This translates into CASSYIQRGPAFF.

The chain couples TRBV30 to TRBJ1-2; D not resolved. Germline V gives CDR1 GTSNPN, CDR2 SVGIG (reference sequence). The CDR3 is 13 residues long. V shed 0 bases and J shed 8 bases, with 13 bases lying between them. CDR3 residues: CAWSVLEGLGYTF. The CDR3 DNA reads as TGTGCCTGGAGTGTACTGGAGGGTCTAGGCTACACCTTC.